This TCR beta chain was obtained from a study of T cell changes during pregnancy in multiple sclerosis. Only in-frame clones appear in the TCRdb table, and some are missing; sequencing was by immunoSEQ multiplex PCR. The data contain around 26,000 clones, 80% to 90% of them singletons. This CDR3 is 16 amino acids long. The germline CDR1 and CDR2 sequences are MGHRA and YSYEKL. Trimming shortened V by 1 base and J by 4 bases, and 13 bases separated the two germline ends. This rearrangement joins TRBV4-1 to TRBJ2-2; D unresolved. This clonotype originated in a female donor with multiple sclerosis, enrolled in a pregnancy study. This material consisted of CD8+ T cells from peripheral blood mononuclear cells, taken in the second trimester of pregnancy. The CDR3 is CASSQASGWATGELFF. DNA for the CDR3: TGCGCCAGCAGCCAAGCGTCTGGGTGGGCCACCGGGGAGCTGTTTTTT.